These 23 T cell receptor beta chains came from one sample sequenced in a study of T cells in Graves' hyperthyroidism and ophthalmopathy. TCR beta CDR3 regions were amplified from RNA. First-round RT-PCR of the TCR CDR3 relied on the HTBI primer set. One entry per CDR3 protein results from TCRdb running MiXCR on the multiplex PCR reads. Of roughly 420,000 distinct CDR3 sequences listed, roughly 13% were seen once; the top ten hold about 5%. Specimen: blood. Receptors were obtained from a woman between 18 and 30 years old with Graves' hyperthyroidism.

The chain recombines TRBV5-1 with TRBJ2-3; possible D gene TRBD2, 8 bases. This CDR3 region has 16 residues. V gave up 2 bases and J gave up 9 bases, with 22 bases separating them. Germline-derived CDR1 and CDR2 are SGHRS and YFSETQ. In nucleotides, the CDR3 is TGCGCCAGCAGCTTACAACAGGGGACTAGGGTTGAAACGCAGTATTTT. This sequence encodes CASSLQQGTRVETQYF.

This clonotype turned up a few times. The rearrangement joins TRBV2 to TRBJ2-2, with D unclear. This CDR3 is built from 14 residues. V lost 4 bases and J 4 bases, leaving 10 bases between the germline ends. Germline assignment: CDR1 SNHLY and CDR2 FYNNEI. This CDR3 reads CASSVGPGTGELFF. CDR3 nucleotides: TGTGCCAGCAGTGTAGGCCCCGGCACCGGGGAGCTGTTTTTT.

This chain joins TRBV28 and TRBJ1-1; D not certain. Deletions cut 3 bases from V and 4 bases from J, with 9 bases between. The CDR3 loop spans 13 amino acids. From germline, CDR1 is MDHEN and CDR2 SYDVKM. The DNA for the CDR3 is TGTGCCAGCAGTTTTTCTATGGTCACTGAAGCTTTCTTT. It is translated as CASSFSMVTEAFF.

In this sample, this clonotype turned up many times. The V and J genes are TRBV10-3 and TRBJ1-1; tentatively, D is TRBD1 (6 bases). The CDR3 consists of 14 residues. Germline V gene data show CDR1 as ENHRY and CDR2 as SYGVKD. Between the trimmed V and J ends, which lost 0 bases and 3 bases, there was a span of 8 bases. The CDR3 reads CAISESRGDTEAFF. The CDR3 DNA is TGTGCCATCAGTGAGTCGAGGGGGGACACTGAAGCTTTCTTT.

This clonotype was recorded many times. This chain uses TRBV6-6 with TRBJ1-1; D ambiguous. The CDR3 contains 12 residues. Germline CDR1 is MNHNY and CDR2 is SVGAGI (reference sequence). V shed 2 bases and J shed 8 bases, with 9 bases lying between them. In nucleotides, the CDR3 is TGTGCCAGCAGTTACAGCGTGAGGGAAGCTTTCTTT. Its translation: CASSYSVREAFF.

The chain uses TRBV25-1 and TRBJ2-1, with a weak D call TRBD2 (5 bases). The germline V and J ends were trimmed by 7 bases and 6 bases, with 10 bases remaining between them. This CDR3 comprises 12 residues. Germline CDR1 and CDR2: MGHDK and SYGVNS. CDR3 DNA: TGTGCCAGCAACGCTGAGGGCAATGAGCAGTTCTTC. Protein: CASNAEGNEQFF.

Ten or more counts support this clonotype. The chain carries TRBV6-1 and TRBJ2-1; 7 positions agree with TRBD1. CDR3 size: 16 residues. Per germline, CDR1 MNHNS and CDR2 SASEGT. Trimming at V came to 6 bases and at J to 5 bases, leaving 13 bases not matched to a gene. The CDR3: CASSPRTGILDNEQFF. The CDR3 region has the DNA TGTGCCAGCAGCCCACGGACAGGTATTCTGGACAATGAGCAGTTCTTC.

This clonotype occurred many times. The chain combines TRBV5-4 with TRBJ2-1; D is possibly TRBD1 or TRBD2 (5 bases each). Germline V lookup: CDR1 SGHNT, CDR2 YYREEE (reference sequence). Trimming cost V 4 bases and J 3 bases, with 14 bases left between them. The CDR3 is made up of 15 amino acids. CDR3 region: CASSGGHEDYNEQFF. For the CDR3, the DNA is TGTGCCAGCAGCGGAGGACACGAGGACTACAATGAGCAGTTCTTC.

This clonotype showed up many times. The genes are TRBV10-3 and TRBJ2-1; D may be TRBD2 (6 bases). Germline values: CDR1 ENHRY, CDR2 SYGVKD. This CDR3 contains 15 residues. V shed 4 bases and J shed 3 bases, with 13 bases lying between them. The CDR3 protein is CAISVAGSIYNEQFF. In DNA, the CDR3 is TGTGCCATCAGTGTGGCGGGATCGATCTACAATGAGCAGTTCTTC.

The CDR3 region has the DNA TGTGCCAGCAGCTTAATAGGGATCAACACCGGGGAGCTGTTTTTT. This gives the protein CASSLIGINTGELFF. The chain employs TRBV7-9 and TRBJ2-2; D gene ambiguous. Germline assignment: CDR1 SEHNR and CDR2 FQNEAQ (reference sequence). Trimming removed 2 bases from V and 2 bases from J, with 9 bases in between. This CDR3 is 15 amino acids long.

This clonotype was picked up a small number of times. The rearrangement uses TRBV6-1 and TRBJ1-1; no firm D call. Germline CDR1 is MNHNS and CDR2 is SASEGT. The CDR3 is 13 residues long. V was clipped by 7 bases and J by 4 bases, with 13 bases between them. The CDR3 loop reads CASIGPVGTEAFF. CDR3 in DNA: TGTGCCAGCATCGGGCCAGTGGGCACTGAAGCTTTCTTT.

J is TRBJ2-3 and V is TRBV4-3, with 8 bases aligning to TRBD2. The germline gives CDR1 LGHNA, CDR2 YSLEER. This CDR3 comprises 16 residues. Trimming removed 0 bases from V and 3 bases from J; junction bases left unmatched: 5. In DNA, the CDR3 is TGCGCCAGCAGCCAAGATAGCACTAGCGGTACAGATACGCAGTATTTT. Its translation is CASSQDSTSGTDTQYF.

This clonotype has at least ten counts. The genes are TRBV20-1 and TRBJ1-5, with D perhaps matching TRBD1 (5 bases). The V and J ends lost 7 bases and 4 bases respectively, with 17 bases between them. Per the germline V gene, CDR1 is DFQATT and CDR2 is SNEGSKA (reference sequence). The CDR3 length is 14 residues. The CDR3 protein is CSGGDGGWNQPQHF. CDR3 coding DNA: TGCAGTGGGGGGGACGGCGGTTGGAATCAGCCCCAGCATTTT.

V usage is TRBV3-1 and J usage is TRBJ2-3, with a tentative D call TRBD2 (5 bases). The V end was cut by 1 base, the J end by 1 base, with 9 bases between. The CDR3 runs to 15 residues. Per the germline V gene, CDR1 is LGHDT and CDR2 is YNNKEL (reference sequence). As DNA, the CDR3 is TGTGCCAGCAGCCAAGCGGGGATGGGCACAGATACGCAGTATTTT. Protein sequence: CASSQAGMGTDTQYF.

The sample holds many counts of this clonotype. The chain has TRBV11-2 and TRBJ1-2; 9 bases line up with TRBD1. V gave up 5 bases and J gave up 4 bases; unmatched junction bases: 5. The V gene's germline CDR1 is SGHAT and CDR2 FQNNGV. CDR3 length equals 14 residues. The CDR3 sequence: CASSPGTGTYGYTF. DNA of the CDR3: TGTGCCAGCAGCCCGGGGACAGGGACCTATGGCTACACCTTC.

The table lists this clonotype with many counts. The rearrangement uses TRBV6-2 or TRBV6-3 and TRBJ1-1; 8 bases align to TRBD1. CDR3 length: 15 residues. From germline, CDR1 is MNHEY and CDR2 SVGEGT. V shed 0 bases and J 5 bases; nucleotides not matched to a gene: 5. The CDR3 bases are TGTGCCAGCAGTTACTCGAACAGGGGGTCAACTGAAGCTTTCTTT. Its protein is CASSYSNRGSTEAFF.

Comments on this clonotype: It may be a read error: a sequence one base away is much more abundant. The rearrangement links TRBV27 to TRBJ2-7, with D hard to call. Near its end, the DNA agrees better with TRBJ2-1, so the J call may be wrong. Germline CDR1 is MNHEY and CDR2 is SMNVEV (reference sequence). This CDR3 spans 15 amino acids. The CDR3 here is CASSPYYASSYEQFF. In DNA, the CDR3 is TGTGCCAGCAGTCCATACTACGCCAGCTCCTACGAGCAGTTCTTC.

The table lists this clonotype with many counts. The J gene is TRBJ2-1, the V gene TRBV7-2; a weak D match, TRBD1 (6 bases). Germline CDR1 SGHTA, CDR2 FQGNSA. The CDR3 loop spans 15 amino acids. Trimming stripped 5 bases from V and 9 bases from J, with 20 bases between. The CDR3 nucleotides read TGTGCCAGCAGCCCCCAGGGACATAGCGCCACTGAGCAGTTCTTC. Translation gives CASSPQGHSATEQFF.

The V and J genes are TRBV29-1 and TRBJ2-2; TRBD1 aligns across 7 bases. Losses at the gene ends were 7 bases for V and 1 base for J; bases not matched to a gene: 6. The CDR3 sequence is 14 residues long. Germline CDR1 reads SQVTM; CDR2 reads ANQGSEA. CDR3: CSGRTGQNTGELFF. The CDR3 nucleotides read TGCAGCGGAAGGACAGGCCAGAACACCGGGGAGCTGTTTTTT.

The chain uses TRBV10-3 and TRBJ2-7; TRBD2 agrees at 13 bases. CDR3 length equals 16 residues. Trimming took 7 bases from V and 6 from J; bases not matched to a gene: 12. Germline V lookup: CDR1 ENHRY, CDR2 SYGVKD. Here the CDR3 DNA reads TGTGCCATCATGGGGACTAGCGGGGCCGCTATTATCGAGCAGTACTTC. Translated, it gives CAIMGTSGAAIIEQYF.

The sample holds one count of this clonotype. The chain combines TRBV20-1 with TRBJ2-1, with 14 bases lining up with TRBD2. Trimming at V came to 5 bases and at J to 10 bases, leaving 10 bases not matched to a gene. Germline assignment: CDR1 DFQATT and CDR2 SNEGSKA (reference sequence). This CDR3 has 15 amino acids. The CDR3 bases are TGCAGTGCTCGCCGCGGGACTAGCGGGAGTTGGGAGCAGTTCTTC. Translating it yields CSARRGTSGSWEQFF.

The CDR3 here is CASSRELAAGELFF. CDR3 nucleotides: TGTGCCAGCAGCCGTGAGCTAGCGGCCGGGGAGCTGTTTTTT. The rearrangement links TRBV9 to TRBJ2-2; 7 positions agree with TRBD2. The CDR3 runs 14 residues. V lost 4 bases, J lost 6 bases, and 6 bases stayed unmatched. Looked up from germline, CDR1 is SGDLS and CDR2 is YYNGEE.

The chain combines TRBV15 with TRBJ2-1, with D hard to call. CDR3 size: 14 residues. The germline V gene encodes CDR1 LNHNV and CDR2 YYDKDF (reference sequence). Trimming removed 2 bases at V and 4 bases at J, with 9 bases between. The CDR3 region is CATSRQGSYNEQFF. The DNA for the CDR3 is TGTGCCACCAGCAGACAAGGGTCTTACAATGAGCAGTTCTTC.